The 20 T cell receptor beta chains given below trace back to one sample, sequenced in a study of cytotoxic CD8 clonotypes in ibrutinib-treated CLL. Data came from immunoSEQ multiplex PCR; TCRdb stores just in-frame clones and leaves some out. The sample holds 60,000 to 65,000 clones, 45% to 65% seen once. The starting material was PBMCs, obtained after 12 months of ibrutinib treatment. Receptor source: a human donor with chronic lymphocytic leukemia.

V gene TRBV5-1 combines with J gene TRBJ2-3, with D hard to call. Trimming removed 0 bases at V and 6 bases at J, with 11 bases between. This CDR3 spans 14 amino acids. Germline V gene lookup returns CDR1 SGHRS and CDR2 YFSETQ. CDR3 amino acids: CASSLVRVGDTQYF. CDR3 in DNA: TGCGCCAGCAGCTTGGTCCGCGTGGGGGATACGCAGTATTTT.

The rearrangement uses TRBV11-1 and TRBJ1-1; D gene uncertain. V lost 3 bases and J 1 base, leaving 6 bases between the germline ends. CDR3 length equals 13 residues. CDR1 is SGHAT and CDR2 is FQDESV in the germline V gene (reference sequence). This CDR3 reads CASSFLRNTEAFF. In DNA form, the CDR3 reads TGTGCCAGCAGCTTCCTCCGGAACACTGAAGCTTTCTTT.

The chain couples TRBV19 to TRBJ1-6; 8 nucleotides match TRBD1. This CDR3 region has 15 residues. In germline, CDR1 is LNHDA, CDR2 SQIVND (reference sequence). Germline trimming cut 3 bases from V and 7 bases from J; bases unmatched to any gene: 5. CDR3 sequence: CASSIRTGLNSPLHF. The CDR3 DNA is TGTGCCAGTAGTATCAGGACAGGGTTGAATTCACCCCTCCACTTT.

The chain is built from TRBV10-1 and TRBJ2-2; D may match TRBD1 or TRBD2 (5 bases each). This CDR3 comprises 15 residues. Looked up from germline, CDR1 is WNHNN and CDR2 is SYGVQD (reference sequence). Trimming left V 5 bases short and J 6 bases short, with 16 bases between. This CDR3 reads CASSTGPRDPGELFF. The CDR3, as DNA: TGCGCCAGCAGTACCGGGCCCAGGGACCCCGGGGAGCTGTTTTTT.

V usage is TRBV6-8 and J usage is TRBJ2-7; 7 nucleotides agree with TRBD1. CDR3 length equals 15 residues. The J segment lost 3 bases and the V segment lost 6 bases, leaving 11 bases of the junction unmatched. Germline CDR1 and CDR2: MNHGY and SAAAGT. CDR3 in DNA: TGTGCCAGCAGACGAACTCCGCGGACAGGCTACGAGCAGTACGTC. Its translation: CASRRTPRTGYEQYV.

This clone was recorded a few times. The chain couples TRBV7-6 to TRBJ2-5; no clear D. Trimming removed 1 base from V and 2 bases from J, with 11 bases in between. This CDR3 has 15 amino acids. The germline V gene has CDR1 SGHVS and CDR2 FNYEAQ. Written as DNA, the CDR3 is TGTGCCAGCAGCTTAGACCCGCCGCCTCAAGAGACCCAGTACTTC. This codes for CASSLDPPPQETQYF.

J is TRBJ2-7 and V is TRBV11-2; 8 nucleotides agree with TRBD2. CDR1 SGHAT and CDR2 FQNNGV come from the germline V gene. The CDR3 spans 15 residues. V lost 6 bases, J lost 6 bases, and 13 bases stayed unmatched. CDR3 DNA sequence: TGTGCCAGCAGAGAAAGCGGGAGTTATCTGGGCGAGCAGTACTTC. Protein sequence: CASRESGSYLGEQYF.

The chain is built from TRBV29-1 and TRBJ1-2; D gene ambiguous. V lost 7 bases to trimming and J lost 0 bases, with 12 bases between them. Looked up from germline, CDR1 is SQVTM and CDR2 is ANQGSEA. The CDR3 runs to 13 residues. In nucleotides, the CDR3 is TGCAGCGCCATGGACGGAACTAACTATGGCTACACCTTC. The encoded protein is CSAMDGTNYGYTF.

This clone was recorded a few times. The chain's CDR3 is CASSLVVNTEAFF. CDR3 nucleotide sequence: TGTGCCAGCAGTTTGGTTGTCAACACTGAAGCTTTCTTT. The chain uses TRBV4-2 and TRBJ1-1; D unclear. The CDR3 contains 13 residues. The germline gives CDR1 LGHNA, CDR2 YNFKEQ. V shed 6 bases and J shed 2 bases, with 10 bases lying between them.

This clone has only a few counts. This chain joins TRBV28 and TRBJ1-5; the D is unclear. Trimming took off 7 bases at V and 7 bases at J, with 17 bases between the two ends. Germline loops: CDR1 MDHEN, CDR2 SYDVKM. The CDR3 is 14 residues long. The CDR3 region has the DNA TGTGCCAGCAAAGCAGGTCTGGCATCCCAGCCCCAGCATTTT. This sequence encodes CASKAGLASQPQHF.

In the case of this clone: A read error may produce the germline difference seen at one junction end. The chain links TRBV28 to TRBJ1-2, with TRBD1 as a possible D gene (5 bases). Germline lookup yields CDR1 MDHEN and CDR2 SYDVKM. This CDR3 is 13 amino acids long. The CDR3 coding sequence is TGCACCACAATGACAGCCAGAAGCGGGGGCTACACCTTC. Its protein is CTTMTARSGGYTF.

The chain couples TRBV11-2 to TRBJ1-1; D gene uncertain. CDR1 is SGHAT and CDR2 is FQNNGV in the germline V gene. The CDR3 extends over 14 amino acids. Trimming left V 5 bases short and J 1 base short, with 11 bases between. The CDR3 reads CASSPELANTEAFF. The CDR3 DNA is TGTGCCAGCAGCCCGGAATTGGCGAACACTGAAGCTTTCTTT. Full variable domain (rest looked up from reference TRBV11-2 and TRBJ1-1): EAGVAQSPRYKIIEKRQSVAFWCNPISGHATLYWYQQILGQGPKLLIQFQNNGVVDDSQLPKDRFSAERLKGVDSTLKIQPAKLEDSAVYLCASSPELANTEAFFGQGTRLTVV.

The chain links TRBV6-1 to TRBJ2-3, with D tentatively TRBD1 or TRBD2 (7 bases each). V was pared by 2 bases and J by 5 bases, with 14 bases between. This CDR3 has 15 amino acids. CDR1 is MNHNS, CDR2 SASEGT, per germline. CDR3 region: CASSERGAGGDTQYF. The DNA for the CDR3 is TGTGCCAGCAGTGAACGGGGGGCAGGGGGAGATACGCAGTATTTT.

The genes are TRBV7-6 and TRBJ2-5, with 8 nucleotides matching TRBD2. From germline, CDR1 is SGHVS and CDR2 FNYEAQ. V dropped 10 bases and J dropped 8; count of bases not matched to a gene: 21. This CDR3 has 16 residues. The DNA for the CDR3 is TGTGCCACGGGACCAGGCCGGGGGGGCCCCCAGGGCACCCAGTACTTC. This gives the protein CATGPGRGGPQGTQYF.

V usage is TRBV15 and J usage is TRBJ2-3; 7 bases map to TRBD2. The CDR3 sequence is 20 residues long. Germline CDR1 reads LNHNV; CDR2 reads YYDKDF (reference sequence). The junction had 18 bases not matched to a gene; V was cut back by 0 bases and J by 3 bases. In DNA form, the CDR3 reads TGTGCCACCAGCAGAGATCGTGGGGGTACGCAAGCGGGGTTAACAGATACGCAGTATTTT. Amino acid sequence: CATSRDRGGTQAGLTDTQYF.

The chain employs TRBV28 and TRBJ2-7, with TRBD1 matching over 9 bases. V lost 0 bases and J lost 6; bases outside the gene matches: 6. Per germline, CDR1 MDHEN and CDR2 SYDVKM. This CDR3 has 15 residues. Here the CDR3 reads CASSLWGQGKGEQYF. Here the CDR3 DNA reads TGTGCCAGCAGTTTATGGGGACAGGGAAAGGGCGAGCAGTACTTC.

The chain employs TRBV27 and TRBJ2-2; no clear D gene. V was pared by 5 bases and J by 5 bases, with 9 bases between. CDR3 size: 13 residues. Germline V CDR1 and CDR2: MNHEY, SMNVEV (reference sequence). For the CDR3, the DNA is TGTGCCAGCAGTGGCTATACGACCGGGGAGCTGTTTTTT. This gives the protein CASSGYTTGELFF.

With respect to this clone: A much larger clone sits a single nucleotide away, making a read error possible. The identical CDR3 is also encoded by other nucleotide sequences in the sample. The chain carries TRBV7-9 and TRBJ1-5, with D possibly TRBD1 on 6 matching bases. Germline V CDR1 and CDR2: SEHNR, FQNEAQ (reference sequence). This CDR3 spans 12 amino acids. V dropped 1 base and J dropped 9 bases, with 7 bases sitting between them. In DNA form, the CDR3 reads TGTGCCAGCAGCTTAGTAGGGGGGCCCCAGCATTTT. The encoded protein is CASSLVGGPQHF.

The chain uses TRBV19 and TRBJ2-2, with 9 bases aligning to TRBD2. This CDR3 has 17 residues. J was trimmed by 7 bases and V by 3 bases; bases with no gene match: 12. Per the germline V gene, CDR1 is LNHDA and CDR2 is SQIVND (reference sequence). This CDR3 is CASSISGLAGTVGELFF. As DNA, the CDR3 is TGTGCCAGTAGTATTTCTGGGCTAGCGGGAACCGTCGGGGAGCTGTTTTTT.

The gene calls are TRBV7-9 and TRBJ1-2; the match to TRBD1 covers 8 bases. The CDR3 sequence is 13 residues long. Per the germline V gene, CDR1 is SEHNR and CDR2 is FQNEAQ (reference sequence). With 5 bases clipped from V and 6 bases from J, the junction kept 5 bases outside the gene matches. The CDR3 loop is CASSPQGADGYTF. CDR3 bases: TGTGCCAGCAGCCCCCAGGGGGCGGATGGCTACACCTTC.